The TCR beta chain described here comes from a study of blood T cells in healthy people across ages. A second PCR of roughly 7 to 11 cycles used a sample-barcoded 5' primer and a J-beta primer mix. TCRdb reanalysed the 5' RACE reads using MiXCR and keeps one entry per CDR3 protein. Of about 1.6 million distinct CDR3 sequences in the sample, around 35% were seen once. This clonotype was recorded many times. This CDR3 has 14 amino acids. With 0 bases removed from V and 5 bases from J, the gap between germline ends came to 10 bases. Germline V gene data show CDR1 as PRHDT and CDR2 as FYEKMQ (reference sequence).

This receptor was identified in a woman aged 25 to 39 in good health. This chain connects TRBV13 to TRBJ2-5, with no clear D. The sequencing sample was made of blood. Here the CDR3 reads CASSLGRSVETQYF. The CDR3 coding sequence is TGTGCCAGCAGCTTAGGCAGGAGTGTGGAGACCCAGTACTTC.